This T cell receptor beta chain was identified in a study of high-grade serous ovarian cancer treatment subgroups. Germline loops: CDR1 MNHEY, CDR2 SMNVEV (reference sequence). With 5 bases removed from V and 5 bases from J, the gap between germline ends came to 15 bases. The CDR3 totals 15 residues. The protocol was immunoSEQ multiplex PCR, while the TCRdb copy is restricted to in-frame clones and leaves out a portion. The sample includes thousands of clones, 66% of them seen just once. Tumor samples were taken before definitive surgery or chemotherapy. The study's findings and limits: Tumors within one patient showed repertoire similarity of 0.11 to 0.79.

Concerning this clone: Its target is unknown.

This TCR was sampled from a human donor with high-grade serous ovarian cancer. The sequenced sample was tumor tissue. The chain uses TRBV27 and TRBJ2-2; D is unresolved. CDR3 sequence (DNA): TGTGCCAGCAGTGGGCAGAGAACTAATACCGGGGAGCTGTTTTTT. Translation: CASSGQRTNTGELFF.